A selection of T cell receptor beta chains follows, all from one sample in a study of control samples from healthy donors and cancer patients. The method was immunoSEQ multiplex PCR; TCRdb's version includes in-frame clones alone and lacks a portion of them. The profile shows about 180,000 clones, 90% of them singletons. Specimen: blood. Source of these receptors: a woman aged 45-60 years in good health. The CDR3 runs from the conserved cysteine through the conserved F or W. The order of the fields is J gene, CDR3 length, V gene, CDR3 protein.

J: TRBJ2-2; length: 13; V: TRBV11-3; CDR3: CASSLARGGELFF
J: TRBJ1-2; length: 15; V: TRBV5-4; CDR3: CASSLDIGSSYGYTF
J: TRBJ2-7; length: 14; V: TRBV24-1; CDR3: CATSDSVPSYEQYF
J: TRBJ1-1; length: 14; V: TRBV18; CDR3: CASSQQQGGTEAFF
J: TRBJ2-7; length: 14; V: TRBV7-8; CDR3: CASSSGQGAYEQYF
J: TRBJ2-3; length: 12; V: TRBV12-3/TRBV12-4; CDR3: CASSLVWSAQYF
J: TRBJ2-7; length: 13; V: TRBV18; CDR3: CASSPVGAYEQYF
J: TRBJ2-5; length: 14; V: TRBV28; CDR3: CASSLYRSQETQYF
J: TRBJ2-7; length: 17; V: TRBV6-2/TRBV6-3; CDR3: CASSLTNDRASSYEQYF
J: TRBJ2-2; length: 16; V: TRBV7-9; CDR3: CASSLRGGDGTGELFF
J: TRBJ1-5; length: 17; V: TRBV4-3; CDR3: CASSQDRVPYSNQPQHF
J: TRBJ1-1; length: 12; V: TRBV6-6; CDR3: CASSSRGPEAFF
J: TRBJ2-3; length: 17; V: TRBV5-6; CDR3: CASSPLWSGGGADTQYF
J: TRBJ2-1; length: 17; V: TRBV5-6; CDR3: CASSVKWAGVAYNEQFF
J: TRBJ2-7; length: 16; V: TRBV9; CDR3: CASSVGSGTGSYEQYF
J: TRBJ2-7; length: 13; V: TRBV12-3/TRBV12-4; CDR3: CASSLGEVYEQYF
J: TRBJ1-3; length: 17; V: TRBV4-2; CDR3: CASSQEVRGVFGNTIYF
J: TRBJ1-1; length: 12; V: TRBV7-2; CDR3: CASSFRGGDAFF
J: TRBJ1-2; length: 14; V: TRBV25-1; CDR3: CASSDPGQLYGYTF
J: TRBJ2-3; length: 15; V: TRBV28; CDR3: CASSSRGGGTDTQYF
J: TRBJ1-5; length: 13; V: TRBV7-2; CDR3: CASSLQGNQPQHF
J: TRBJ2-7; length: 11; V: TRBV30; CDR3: CAWSVLERQYF
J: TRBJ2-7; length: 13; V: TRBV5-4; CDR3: CASSLAGGDEQYF
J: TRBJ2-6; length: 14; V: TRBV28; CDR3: CASSSIRGANVLTF
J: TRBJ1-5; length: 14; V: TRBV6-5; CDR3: CASRGTGVRQPQHF
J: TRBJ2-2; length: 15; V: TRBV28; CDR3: CASKGATSNTGELFF
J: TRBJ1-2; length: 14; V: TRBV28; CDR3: CASRRPGVAYGYTF
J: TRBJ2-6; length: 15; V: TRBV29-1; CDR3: CSVVSVGSGANVLTF
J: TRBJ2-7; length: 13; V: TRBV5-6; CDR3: CASSWGTDYEQYF
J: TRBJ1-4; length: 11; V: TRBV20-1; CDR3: CSAISNEKLFF
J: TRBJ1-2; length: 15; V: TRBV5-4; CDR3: CASSSSIGGDYGYTF
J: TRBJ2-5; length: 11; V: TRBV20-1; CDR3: CSRMYQETQYF
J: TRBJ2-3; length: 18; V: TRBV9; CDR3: CASSVGPGTTVGTDTQYF
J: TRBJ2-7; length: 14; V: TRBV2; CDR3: CASSSTSGGEPGDF
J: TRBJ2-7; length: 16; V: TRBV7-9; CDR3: CASREGGVGKSYEQYF